The subject of this entry is one T cell receptor beta chain. Its antigen is currently not known. Base qualities are missing; no much larger clone stands one base away. The sample belongs to a study of cytomegalovirus exposure and HLA in healthy donors (dated by TCRdb to about 2017). For the study in its entirety: In an earlier analysis of approximately 640 of the donors, under 300 Gb of sequence data and 100 million or so unique TCR beta sequences from about 190 million T cells were reported. Roughly 300 gigabases of sequencing data and approximately 85 million unique TCR sequences were included in an early release covering under 650 HLA-typed donors. Among the roughly 390 genotyped donors, approximately 82% belonged to the genetic ancestry cluster associated with self-reported Caucasian donors. The study was designed to test whether signatures of past pathogen exposure could be identified by cataloging public T cell receptors. The study profiled the T cell repertoires of 500 to 800 subjects by immunosequencing and related them to cytomegalovirus serostatus. In addition to the first cohort of 666 subjects, a separate validation cohort of 100 to 150 different subjects was used. To predict cytomegalovirus infection status, the study combined high-throughput TCR immunosequencing, statistical association of individual TCRs with disease status, and machine learning. A later analysis re-analyzed previously published TCR beta repertoires from roughly 600 donors and added high-resolution HLA genotyping to study TCR occurrence patterns. The later analysis used no new phenotypic data to find candidate immune exposures, relying instead on TCR beta sequences and their occurrence across donors. In an earlier analysis of roughly 540 of the donors, high-throughput TCR beta sequencing was used to judge whether each TCR beta V gene segment behaved as functional or pseudogenic. Donor age, sex, ethnicity and CMV serostatus were compiled together with the repertoire data. Genome-wide SNP genotypes for about three fifths of the 666 donors were used in a later genetic analysis, which treated that subset as a discovery cohort. All discovery cohort repertoires had been generated on a single sequencing platform. HLA typing covered class I and class II loci at four-digit resolution. Typing coverage varied by locus: about 629-630 donors for A, B, C, DRB1 and DQB1; roughly 500 for DQA1; around 570 for DPA1; about 450 for DPB1. Five DR-DQ haplotypes were handled as single units for association and clustering because linkage in the cohort was strong. Across around 400 genotyped donors of the cohort, an average of about 240,000 unique TCR beta nucleotide sequences per donor were sequenced, and 15% to 20% of those sequences were non-productive.

Overall study results and their limits: In a later analysis, the rate of TCR association differed among HLA loci, with DRB1 alleles having the most associated TCRs and HLA-C alleles having the fewest. The classifier was reported to diagnose cytomegalovirus status with high specificity and sensitivity in both the original cohort and the validation cohort. Correlated functional status among segregating V segments might reflect linkage disequilibrium, but an unknown experimental factor could not be ruled out. While some public TCRs were present in many individuals, most TCR sequences turned up only very rarely across donors. The 87-base-pair reads could not distinguish some IMGT-functional V segments, including TRBV6-2 and TRBV6-3, so those segments were excluded. Several of the top co-occurrence clusters appeared to be linked to parvovirus B19, influenza, CMV and Epstein-Barr virus, according to a later analysis. CMV serostatus was the only immune exposure information available for the cohort. The study listed 150 to 200 TCR beta chains as associated with cytomegalovirus. The cohort was sequenced for TCR beta chains only, and without alpha or paired-chain data the features that could be detected were limited. A cluster of highly shared sequence variants was judged likely to be a technical artifact of the sequencing pipeline. An earlier analysis of 587 of the donors showed that most TCR beta V segments appeared in productive rearrangements either about 87% or about 30% of the time, which broadly matched IMGT annotations. A further reported finding was that TCR beta sequences accurately predicted the HLA-A and HLA-B alleles for most subjects in the first cohort. Specific HLA alleles were associated with around 18,000 TCR beta sequences at a false discovery rate of 0.05 in a later analysis. According to the authors, the approach could potentially be generalized to other disease states and immunological phenotypes. Over 15 rarely observed V segments, including chromosome 9 orphons, were excluded from the earlier analysis of about 610 of the donors because counts were too low. Three of the identified cytomegalovirus-associated TCR beta chains were confirmed in vitro to be specific for cytomegalovirus antigens. HLA typing was unavailable for some donors at each locus, so association tests used only the typed subset. A later genetic analysis reported fewer N-insertions in productive TCRs among donors in an Asian-associated ancestry cluster than the roughly 700-donor mean. Strong co-occurrence of HLA alleles, especially DR and DQ, made assigning TCR associations to individual alleles difficult. A later analysis found that most CMV-associated TCR beta chains appeared HLA-restricted, with HLA associations seemingly driven largely by CMV exposure. A later analysis found that HLA-associated TCR beta chains were more clonally expanded and had lower generation probabilities than equally common non-associated chains. In a later genetic analysis, a missense DCLRE1C variant was associated with V-gene and J-gene trimming of TCR beta chains, and the association was replicated in an independent cohort. Roughly uniform sequencing depth across donors was assumed in presence/absence analyses, although this assumption may not hold.

In total, approximately 690 healthy bone marrow donors made up the cohort. All cohort members were sampled while nominally healthy, although unrecorded immune exposures were likely present. The donor tested CMV seropositive and was one of the 289 seropositive cohort members. A peripheral blood sample was collected from each donor, and TCR beta sequencing was performed on peripheral blood mononuclear cells. Genomic DNA extraction from the blood cell samples was performed with the Qiagen DNeasy Blood Extraction Kit. The library was generated by the immunoSEQ multiplex PCR assay. A mixture of 60 forward primers for TCR Vbeta segments and 13 reverse primers for TCR Jbeta segments was used in the multiplex PCR. Amplification of the CDR3 region of rearranged TCR beta genes was performed with a multiplex PCR assay on genomic DNA. The Illumina HiSeq System was used to sequence the amplified TCR beta libraries as 87-base-pair reads. The published analysis was carried out like this. A later analysis tallied tens of millions of unique TCR beta chains across the 700 or so repertoires, and some 10 million of those chains were shared by two or more donors. Raw reads were error-corrected and collapsed into unique sequences by a nearest-neighbor algorithm in which closely related sequences were merged to remove PCR and sequencing errors. V, D and J gene segments were assigned by aligning CDR3 sequences to IMGT reference sequences. For a sequence to be retained, a match of at least six nucleotides was required to both a V gene segment and a J gene segment. A rearrangement counted as productive if the CDR3 had no stop codons and remained in frame with V and J, and every other rearrangement counted as non-productive. CDR3 was defined by IMGT convention, running from the second conserved V-encoded cysteine to the conserved J-encoded phenylalanine. Sequences without an unambiguous match to a single V gene segment were excluded from the earlier analysis of 450 to 750 of the donors. An earlier analysis of a few hundred of the donors classified V segments as functional when productive rearrangements were above 56.7% and as segregating when the standard deviation between donors was above 5%. A statistical classification framework was developed to diagnose cytomegalovirus status using the catalog of TCR beta chain sequences. In a later analysis, V and J genes were assigned by comparing TCR nucleotide sequences against IMGT/GENE-DB human TR gene sequences. Using the TCRdist pipeline, a later analysis assigned CDR3 sequences along with most-parsimonious VDJ recombination scenarios. A later analysis defined each TCR beta chain by its CDR3 amino acid sequence plus V-gene family, and excluded reads lacking a unique V-gene family. In a later analysis, approximately 640 highly shared, low-generation-probability nucleotide sequences were removed to address suspected cross-contamination and a sequencing artifact. For each public chain, a later analysis derived a clonal expansion index from normalized ranks of inferred template counts within each repertoire. Generation probabilities in a later analysis came from a VDJ recombination model fitted to out-of-frame rearrangements, and those results were checked against IGoR. Hypergeometric tests were used in a later analysis to score TCR-TCR, TCR-HLA and TCR-CMV co-occurrence, with a repertoire-size bias correction applied to the TCR pairs. False discovery rates were estimated in a later analysis by permuting HLA or CMV assignments 20 times. In a later analysis, co-occurring TCRs were grouped using DBSCAN, and TCRdist sequence similarity was added for clustering within HLA-allele-positive subsets. Repertoires with fewer than 30,000 or more than 120,000 public chains, plus five repertoires with anomalous nucleotide sharing, were excluded from co-occurrence clustering. This is the immuneACCESS table as TCRdb keeps it, with only in-frame sequences that have V and J called. A part of the clones is gone; compared with another copy, unresolved V genes explain less than half, and the rest is unexplained. The DNA was the basis for D and trimming; V, J and clone size are from that table. Across this sample there are 100,000 or so clones, with over 60% seen only once. The ten largest account for about 4.5% of the sample.

CDR1 MNHEY and CDR2 SMNVEV are derived from the germline V gene (reference sequence). The cysteine opens and the phenylalanine closes a CDR3 of 14 amino acids. Only the CDR3 part of the read is kept: 42 bases, read in frame from the first base. Source material: PBMCs. The sequence links TRBV27 to TRBJ2-5; a stretch of 10 junction bases matches TRBD2. Matching the DNA end better, TRBJ2-7 makes the J call doubtful. This TCR derives from a woman between 35 and 50 years old in good health and CMV-seropositive. Read as DNA, the sequence is TGTGCCAGCAGTCCGGGACTAGCGACGTACGAGCAGTACTTC. It codes for CASSPGLATYEQYF.